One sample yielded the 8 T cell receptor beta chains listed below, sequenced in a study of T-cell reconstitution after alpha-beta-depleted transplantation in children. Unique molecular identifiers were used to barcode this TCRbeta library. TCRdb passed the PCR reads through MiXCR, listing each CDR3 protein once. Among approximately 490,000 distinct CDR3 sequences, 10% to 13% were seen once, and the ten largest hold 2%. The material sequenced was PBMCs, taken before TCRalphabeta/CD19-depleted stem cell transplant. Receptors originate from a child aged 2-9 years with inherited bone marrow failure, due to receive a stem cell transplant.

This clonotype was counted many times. The CDR3 loop reads CASSYLVAGNTGELFF. In DNA, the CDR3 is TGTGCCAGCAGTTACTTGGTAGCGGGGAACACCGGGGAGCTGTTTTTT. V gene TRBV6-5 combines with J gene TRBJ2-2, with 7 positions matching TRBD2. The CDR3 is made up of 16 amino acids. Per the germline V gene, CDR1 is MNHEY and CDR2 is SVGAGI. Germline trimming cut 1 base from V and 1 base from J; bases unmatched to any gene: 3.

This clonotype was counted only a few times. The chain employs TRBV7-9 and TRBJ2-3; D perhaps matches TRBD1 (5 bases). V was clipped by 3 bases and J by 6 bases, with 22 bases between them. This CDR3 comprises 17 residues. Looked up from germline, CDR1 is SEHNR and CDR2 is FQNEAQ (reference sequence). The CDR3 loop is CASSFPLGIGAHDTQYF. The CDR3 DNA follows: TGTGCCAGCAGCTTCCCATTGGGGATTGGGGCCCACGATACGCAGTATTTT.

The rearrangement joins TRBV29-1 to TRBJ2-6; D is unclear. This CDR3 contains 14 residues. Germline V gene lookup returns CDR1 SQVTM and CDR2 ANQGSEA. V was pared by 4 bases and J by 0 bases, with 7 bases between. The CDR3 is CSVVWVSGANVLTF. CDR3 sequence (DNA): TGCAGCGTTGTCTGGGTCTCTGGGGCCAACGTCCTGACTTTC.

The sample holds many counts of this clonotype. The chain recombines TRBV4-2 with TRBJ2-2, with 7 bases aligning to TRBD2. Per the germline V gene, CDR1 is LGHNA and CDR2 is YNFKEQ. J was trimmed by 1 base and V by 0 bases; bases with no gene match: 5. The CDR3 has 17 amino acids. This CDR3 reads CASSQDQAGVNTGELFF. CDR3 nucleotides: TGTGCCAGCAGCCAAGATCAGGCGGGAGTGAACACCGGGGAGCTGTTTTTT.

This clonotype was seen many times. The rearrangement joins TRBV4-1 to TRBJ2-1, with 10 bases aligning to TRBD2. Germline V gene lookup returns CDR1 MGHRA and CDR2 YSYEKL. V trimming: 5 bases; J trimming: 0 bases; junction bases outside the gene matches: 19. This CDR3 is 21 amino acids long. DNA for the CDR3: TGCGCCAGCAGCGAAGGTGTTGGGAAAAGCGGGAGGGCACACTCCTACAATGAGCAGTTCTTC. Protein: CASSEGVGKSGRAHSYNEQFF.

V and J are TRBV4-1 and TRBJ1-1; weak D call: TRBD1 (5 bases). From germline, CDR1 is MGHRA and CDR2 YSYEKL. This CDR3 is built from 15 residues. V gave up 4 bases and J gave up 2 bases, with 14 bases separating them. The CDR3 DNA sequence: TGCGCCAGCAGCCTTCTCGACAGCACTAACACTGAAGCTTTCTTT. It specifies CASSLLDSTNTEAFF.

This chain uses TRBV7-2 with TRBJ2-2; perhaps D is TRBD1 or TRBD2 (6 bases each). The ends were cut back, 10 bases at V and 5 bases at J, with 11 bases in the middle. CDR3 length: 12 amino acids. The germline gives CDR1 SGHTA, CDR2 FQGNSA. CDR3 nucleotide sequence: TGTGCCACCTGGGGGGCGACCGGGGAGCTGTTTTTT. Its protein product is CATWGATGELFF.

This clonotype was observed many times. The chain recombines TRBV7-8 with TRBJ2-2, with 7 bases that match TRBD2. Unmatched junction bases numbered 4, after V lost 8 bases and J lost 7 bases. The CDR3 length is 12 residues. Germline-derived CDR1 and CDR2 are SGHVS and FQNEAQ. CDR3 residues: CASAGRGGELFF. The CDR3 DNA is TGTGCCAGCGCGGGGAGGGGCGGGGAGCTGTTTTTT. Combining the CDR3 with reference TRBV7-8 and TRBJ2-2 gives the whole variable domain GAGVSQSPRYKVAKRGQDVALRCDPISGHVSLFWYQQALGQGPEFLTYFQNEAQLDKSGLPSDRFFAERPEGSVSTLKIQRTQQEDSAVYLCASAGRGGELFFGEGSRLTVL.